This TCR beta chain was documented in a study of T cells in Graves' hyperthyroidism and ophthalmopathy. There were TCR beta CDR3 regions amplified from RNA transcripts. In the first-round RT-PCR of the TCR CDR3, the HTBI primer set was used. TCRdb called the multiplex PCR reads again in MiXCR, with one record for every CDR3 protein. The top ten hold about 35% of the sample, which has 250,000 to 300,000 distinct CDR3 sequences, around 20% seen once. Source material for PBMCs was 9 to 10 ml fresh peripheral blood. V was clipped by 5 bases and J by 8 bases, with 13 bases between them. Germline V lookup: CDR1 MGHRA, CDR2 YSYEKL. The CDR3 has 13 residues.

The chain carries TRBV4-1 and TRBJ2-4; possible D gene TRBD1, 5 bases. This sequence originates from a man aged 45-65 years with Graves' ophthalmopathy. The sample comprised blood. DNA for the CDR3: TGCGCCAGCAGCGGCGGACACGCAGACATTCAGTACTTC. Protein product: CASSGGHADIQYF.